The 24 T cell receptor beta chains below were found in one sample sequenced in a study of cytomegalovirus exposure and HLA in healthy donors. PCR employed 60 Vbeta and 13 Jbeta primers. Data came from immunoSEQ multiplex PCR; TCRdb stores just in-frame clones and leaves some out. The sample lists approximately 150,000 clones, 84% occurring once. The sample taken for sequencing was PBMCs. The receptors here all came from a boy younger than 10 in good health and CMV-seronegative.

V gene TRBV19 combines with J gene TRBJ2-7; D is unresolved. Germline V CDR1 and CDR2: LNHDA, SQIVND (reference sequence). The CDR3 loop spans 14 amino acids. V lost 2 bases and J 2 bases, leaving 10 bases between the germline ends. In DNA, the CDR3 is TGTGCCAGTAGTATATCGGTTTTAGCCTACGAGCAGTACTTC. It yields the protein CASSISVLAYEQYF.

J is TRBJ2-5 and V is TRBV6-5, with TRBD2 as a possible D gene (6 bases). The end of the DNA is better explained by TRBJ2-7, so the J call may be wrong. The CDR3 covers 15 residues. The V gene's germline CDR1 is MNHEY and CDR2 SVGAGI. CDR3 bases: TGTGCCAGCAGTTATTCGGCGGGGAGCTCCTACGAGCAGTACTTC. It specifies CASSYSAGSSYEQYF.

CDR3 DNA: TGTGCCAGCAGTCCCCGGTTAGCCCCCAATCAGCCCCAGCATTTT. Encoded protein: CASSPRLAPNQPQHF. The gene calls are TRBV27 and TRBJ1-5; D uncertain. The CDR3 sequence is 15 residues long. The V end lost 5 bases, the J end lost 3 bases, and 14 bases lay between the germline ends. The germline V gene encodes CDR1 MNHEY and CDR2 SMNVEV (reference sequence).

The chain joins TRBV30 to TRBJ2-4, with D tentatively TRBD2 (6 bases). V was trimmed by 5 bases and J by 4 bases, leaving 9 bases between them. The CDR3 loop spans 12 amino acids. Germline V gene lookup returns CDR1 GTSNPN and CDR2 SVGIG (reference sequence). For the CDR3, the DNA is TGTGCCTGGGGGACTCTAAAAAACATTCAGTACTTC. As protein: CAWGTLKNIQYF.

J is TRBJ2-4 and V is TRBV4-3; 8 bases align to TRBD2. Germline V CDR1 and CDR2: LGHNA, YSLEER. V was clipped by 0 bases and J by 3 bases; unmatched bases: 7. The CDR3 length is 17 residues. The CDR3 DNA is TGCGCCAGCAGCCAAGATCCAGCGGGAGCCGTCAAAAACATTCAGTACTTC. This encodes CASSQDPAGAVKNIQYF.

The chain has TRBV6-6 and TRBJ2-2, with 8 bases fitting TRBD1. This CDR3 contains 15 residues. From germline, CDR1 is MNHNY and CDR2 SVGAGI (reference sequence). Trimming removed 6 bases from V and 1 base from J; junction bases left unmatched: 4. The CDR3 coding sequence is TGTGCCAGCAGCCGAGGACAGGGGAACACCGGGGAGCTGTTTTTT. It translates to CASSRGQGNTGELFF.

The chain carries TRBV28 and TRBJ1-5, with D maybe TRBD1 (5 bases). V was trimmed by 2 bases and J by 5 bases, leaving 16 bases between them. The CDR3 is made up of 16 amino acids. Per germline, CDR1 MDHEN and CDR2 SYDVKM. This chain's CDR3 is CASSLLWDGGDQPQHF. CDR3 coding DNA: TGTGCCAGCAGTTTACTTTGGGACGGGGGGGATCAGCCCCAGCATTTT.

For this clone: Other DNA sequences within the sample encode an identical CDR3. The CDR3 sequence is CASSLDGITEAFF. The CDR3 DNA sequence: TGTGCCAGCAGCTTGGACGGTATTACTGAAGCTTTCTTT. This rearrangement joins TRBV5-4 to TRBJ1-1; no clear D gene. Trimming took off 0 bases at V and 5 bases at J, with 8 bases between the two ends. The CDR3 is made up of 13 amino acids. The V gene's germline CDR1 is SGHNT and CDR2 YYREEE (reference sequence).

A single count supports this clone. The chain couples TRBV2 to TRBJ2-3; weak D call: TRBD2 (6 bases). CDR3 size: 15 residues. Germline lookup yields CDR1 SNHLY and CDR2 FYNNEI. V dropped 4 bases and J dropped 0 bases, with 11 bases sitting between them. The CDR3 loop is CASSVYAGSTDTQYF. The CDR3 region has the DNA TGTGCCAGCAGTGTTTATGCGGGAAGCACAGATACGCAGTATTTT.

The rearrangement uses TRBV10-3 and TRBJ2-5; 10 bases agree with TRBD2. The DNA end is a closer match to TRBJ2-7, so the J assignment may be wrong. The germline V gene encodes CDR1 ENHRY and CDR2 SYGVKD. This CDR3 is built from 14 residues. The CDR3 sequence is CAINDSGRSYEQYF. CDR3 sequence (DNA): TGTGCCATCAATGATAGCGGGAGGTCCTACGAGCAGTACTTC.

This sequence joins TRBV2 and TRBJ1-2; D is ambiguous. V shed 3 bases and J shed 3 bases, with 11 bases lying between them. CDR3 length: 14 residues. Germline loops: CDR1 SNHLY, CDR2 FYNNEI. CDR3 region: CASSERGHDYGYTF. Here the CDR3 DNA reads TGTGCCAGCAGTGAGCGTGGTCATGACTATGGCTACACCTTC.

In its sample, this clone was seen once. The V and J genes are TRBV7-3 and TRBJ2-3, with D possibly being TRBD1 (6 bases). V lost 6 bases to trimming and J lost 0 bases, with 7 bases between them. This CDR3 has 13 amino acids. In germline, CDR1 is SGHTA, CDR2 FQGTGA. CDR3 protein: CASRDRSTDTQYF. DNA for the CDR3: TGTGCCAGCAGGGACAGAAGCACAGATACGCAGTATTTT.

The V call is TRBV11-3, the J call TRBJ2-1; 11 bases align to TRBD2. J was trimmed by 4 bases and V by 5 bases; bases with no gene match: 4. CDR3 size: 15 residues. Germline V lookup: CDR1 SGHNT, CDR2 YENEEA. The CDR3 DNA reads TGTGCCAGCAGCGGACTAGCGGGCCGTTACAATGAGCAGTTCTTC. The encoded protein is CASSGLAGRYNEQFF. The full variable domain, in which reference TRBV11-3 and TRBJ2-1 provide the parts outside the CDR3, is EAGVVQSPRYKIIEKKQPVAFWCNPISGHNTLYWYLQNLGQGPELLIRYENEEAVDDSQLPKDRFSAERLKGVDSTLKIQPAELGDSAVYLCASSGLAGRYNEQFFGPGTRLTVL.

The chain links TRBV5-1 to TRBJ2-7; 8 bases agree with TRBD1. The CDR3 loop spans 19 amino acids. Germline assignment: CDR1 SGHRS and CDR2 YFSETQ. The J segment lost 5 bases and the V segment lost 4 bases, leaving 23 bases of the junction unmatched. The CDR3 sequence: CASSTDGQGKSRLPDEQYF. In nucleotides, the CDR3 is TGCGCCAGCAGCACCGACGGACAGGGAAAGTCGCGGCTTCCCGACGAGCAGTACTTC.

The genes are TRBV25-1 and TRBJ2-7, with D possibly matching TRBD1 (6 bases). Trimming stripped 5 bases from V and 4 bases from J, with 15 bases between. CDR1 and CDR2 from the germline V gene are MGHDK and SYGVNS. The CDR3 has 14 amino acids. This CDR3 reads CASSSAGVSYEQYF. In nucleotides, the CDR3 is TGTGCCAGCAGTTCGGCAGGGGTAAGTTACGAGCAGTACTTC.

The chain couples TRBV19 to TRBJ2-7; 11 nucleotides match TRBD1. V was pared by 3 bases and J by 2 bases, with 9 bases of the junction left unmatched. CDR3 size: 17 residues. Germline V gene lookup returns CDR1 LNHDA and CDR2 SQIVND (reference sequence). The CDR3 loop reads CASSILTPGQGAYEQYF. DNA of the CDR3: TGTGCCAGTAGTATTCTAACCCCGGGACAGGGGGCCTACGAGCAGTACTTC.

The V gene is TRBV7-2, the J gene TRBJ2-3, with unresolved D. The V gene lost 3 bases and the J gene lost 0 bases, with 7 bases spanning the gap. The germline CDR1 and CDR2 sequences are SGHTA and FQGNSA. This CDR3 comprises 14 residues. This CDR3 is CASSFSGSTDTQYF. The CDR3 DNA is TGTGCCAGCAGCTTTTCCGGGAGCACAGATACGCAGTATTTT.

The V and J genes are TRBV28 and TRBJ1-3, with 8 bases fitting TRBD1. The CDR3 runs 14 residues. Germline loops: CDR1 MDHEN, CDR2 SYDVKM. The ends lost 4 bases at V and 2 bases at J; junction bases unmatched: 1. CDR3 protein: CASSSDRAGNTIYF. CDR3 sequence (DNA): TGTGCCAGCAGTTCGGACAGGGCTGGAAACACCATATATTTT. Together with reference TRBV28 and TRBJ1-3, the CDR3 gives the full variable domain: DVKVTQSSRYLVKRTGEKVFLECVQDMDHENMFWYRQDPGLGLRLIYFSYDVKMKEKGDIPEGYSVSREKKERFSLILESASTNQTSMYLCASSSDRAGNTIYFGEGSWLTVV.

The rearrangement joins TRBV2 to TRBJ1-5; tentative D call: TRBD1 (5 bases). Germline CDR1 SNHLY, CDR2 FYNNEI. CDR3 size: 12 residues. Trimming removed 8 bases from V and 4 bases from J, with 9 bases in between. CDR3 sequence reads: CASGRGNQPQHF. In nucleotides, the CDR3 is TGTGCCAGCGGTCGGGGGAATCAGCCCCAGCATTTT.

This chain joins TRBV2 and TRBJ2-5, with 8 bases fitting TRBD1. Germline CDR1 SNHLY, CDR2 FYNNEI. J gave up 5 bases and V 6 bases, and 8 bases lay outside the gene matches. The CDR3 is 14 amino acids. CDR3 sequence reads: CASSRTGHGETQYF. In DNA, the CDR3 is TGTGCCAGCAGCCGGACAGGGCATGGGGAGACCCAGTACTTC.

This chain joins TRBV25-1 and TRBJ1-3; perhaps TRBD1 as D (5 bases). Trimming removed 1 base at V and 0 bases at J, with 13 bases between. Germline CDR1 reads MGHDK; CDR2 reads SYGVNS. The CDR3 sequence is 17 residues long. The DNA for the CDR3 is TGTGCCAGCAGTGAATTCCCCACAGGAAGCTCTGGAAACACCATATATTTT. It yields the protein CASSEFPTGSSGNTIYF.

This clone was observed a handful of times. The chain couples TRBV27 to TRBJ2-6; possibly TRBD2 for D (5 bases). The CDR3 sequence is 17 residues long. In germline, CDR1 is MNHEY, CDR2 SMNVEV (reference sequence). V lost 0 bases and J 0 bases, leaving 9 bases between the germline ends. CDR3 loop: CASSLSFGDSGANVLTF. The CDR3, as DNA: TGTGCCAGCAGTTTATCATTCGGGGACTCTGGGGCCAACGTCCTGACTTTC. The variable domain in full, completed from reference TRBV27 and TRBJ2-6, reads EAQVTQNPRYLITVTGKKLTVTCSQNMNHEYMSWYRQDPGLGLRQIYYSMNVEVTDKGDVPEGYKVSRKEKRNFPLILESPSPNQTSLYFCASSLSFGDSGANVLTFGAGSRLTVL.

The CDR3 DNA sequence: TGCGCCAGCACCGGGGGGGTTTACTATAATTCACCCCTCCACTTT. Translation: CASTGGVYYNSPLHF. V and J are TRBV5-1 and TRBJ1-6, with D perhaps TRBD1 (5 bases). Germline values: CDR1 SGHRS, CDR2 YFSETQ. V lost 6 bases to trimming and J lost 3 bases, with 13 bases between them. CDR3 length equals 15 residues.

As DNA, the CDR3 is TGTGCCAGCAGAAATGTCCGGGGACAGAAAGGCTACGAGCAGTACTTC. Protein product: CASRNVRGQKGYEQYF. V usage is TRBV11-2 and J usage is TRBJ2-7, with 7 bases lining up with TRBD1. This CDR3 contains 16 residues. Germline CDR1 reads SGHAT; CDR2 reads FQNNGV. Trimming removed 6 bases from V and 3 bases from J; junction bases left unmatched: 14.